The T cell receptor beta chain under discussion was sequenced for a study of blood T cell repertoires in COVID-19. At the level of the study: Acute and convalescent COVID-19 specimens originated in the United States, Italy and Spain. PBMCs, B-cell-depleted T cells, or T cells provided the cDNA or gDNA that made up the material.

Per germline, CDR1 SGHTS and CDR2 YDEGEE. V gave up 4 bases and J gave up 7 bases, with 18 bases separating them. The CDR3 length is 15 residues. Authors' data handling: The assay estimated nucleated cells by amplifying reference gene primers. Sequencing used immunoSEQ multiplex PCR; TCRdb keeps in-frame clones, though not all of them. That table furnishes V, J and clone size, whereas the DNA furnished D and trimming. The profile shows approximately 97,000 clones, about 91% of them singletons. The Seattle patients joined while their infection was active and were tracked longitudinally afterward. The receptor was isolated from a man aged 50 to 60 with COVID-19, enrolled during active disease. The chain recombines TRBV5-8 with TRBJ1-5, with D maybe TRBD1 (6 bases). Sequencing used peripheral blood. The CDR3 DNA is TGTGCCAGCAGCCCCCGAACGGCAGGGGCGCAGCCCCAGCATTTT. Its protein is CASSPRTAGAQPQHF.